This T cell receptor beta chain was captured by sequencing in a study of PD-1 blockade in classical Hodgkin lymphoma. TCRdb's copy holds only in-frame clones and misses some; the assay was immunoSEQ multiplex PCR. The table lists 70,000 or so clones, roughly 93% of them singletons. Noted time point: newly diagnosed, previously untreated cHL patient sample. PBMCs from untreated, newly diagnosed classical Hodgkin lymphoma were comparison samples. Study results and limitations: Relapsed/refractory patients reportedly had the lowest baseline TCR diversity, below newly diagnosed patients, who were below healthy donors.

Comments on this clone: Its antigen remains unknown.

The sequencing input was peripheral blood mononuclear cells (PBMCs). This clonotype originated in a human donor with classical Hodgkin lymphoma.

CDR3 DNA sequence: TGCGCCAGCAGTGAGACTAGCGGGAGAGCAGATACGCAGTATTTT. This translates into CASSETSGRADTQYF. The gene calls are TRBV10-1 and TRBJ2-3; the match to TRBD2 covers 11 bases. This CDR3 region has 15 residues. Unmatched junction bases numbered 2, after V lost 2 bases and J lost 4 bases. Germline CDR1 is WNHNN and CDR2 is SYGVQD (reference sequence).